The 30 T cell receptor beta chains reported below all come from one sample, sequenced in a study of blood T cells in healthy people across ages. For the second PCR, which ran for about 6 to 11 cycles, a sample-barcoded 5' primer and a J-beta primer mix were used. TCRdb ran MiXCR on the 5' RACE reads and lists one entry per CDR3 protein. The data contain 600,000 or so distinct CDR3 sequences, about 28% of them singletons. The sample comprised blood. The receptor set was obtained from a woman aged 80 or over in good health.

This clonotype was recorded at least ten times. The chain joins TRBV4-1 to TRBJ2-7; TRBD1 might be the D (7 bases). This CDR3 contains 14 residues. Germline CDR1 and CDR2: MGHRA and YSYEKL. The germline V and J ends were trimmed by 2 bases and 7 bases, with 15 bases remaining between them. The CDR3 protein is CASSQFAGTEEQYF. The CDR3 DNA reads TGCGCCAGCAGCCAATTTGCGGGGACAGAGGAGCAGTACTTC.

The table lists this clonotype with many counts. The rearrangement joins TRBV20-1 to TRBJ2-3; 13 bases are shared with TRBD2. The germline V gene encodes CDR1 DFQATT and CDR2 SNEGSKA (reference sequence). J lost 5 bases, V lost 3 bases, and 2 bases had no gene match. CDR3 size: 14 residues. The CDR3 coding sequence is TGCAGTGCTAGGTGGACTAGCGGGGGAGATACGCAGTATTTT. Its protein is CSARWTSGGDTQYF.

This clonotype was found many times. J is TRBJ1-2 and V is TRBV5-1; D is unclear. The V and J ends lost 4 bases and 5 bases respectively, with 15 bases between them. Germline values: CDR1 SGHRS, CDR2 YFSETQ. This CDR3 contains 14 residues. CDR3 DNA sequence: TGCGCCAGCAGCATCGACGGAAAAGTGTATGGCTACACCTTC. Residues: CASSIDGKVYGYTF.

This clonotype was seen at least ten times. V and J are TRBV14 and TRBJ1-1; 11 bases agree with TRBD1. This CDR3 has 18 residues. Losses at the gene ends were 4 bases for V and 0 bases for J; bases not matched to a gene: 10. Germline V CDR1 and CDR2: SGHDN, FVKESK. The DNA for the CDR3 is TGTGCCAGCAGCCGGTTACCGGGACAGGGGGGAATGAACACTGAAGCTTTCTTT. Residues: CASSRLPGQGGMNTEAFF.

The table lists this clonotype with many counts. V is TRBV7-2 and J is TRBJ1-5, with 8 nucleotides matching TRBD1. V lost 3 bases to trimming and J lost 6 bases; unmatched junction nucleotides: 1. Germline V gene data show CDR1 as SGHTA and CDR2 as FQGNSA. This CDR3 is 13 amino acids long. For the CDR3, the DNA is TGTGCCAGCAGCTTGGACAGGGCTCAGCCCCAGCATTTT. The encoded protein is CASSLDRAQPQHF.

This clonotype came up many times. J is TRBJ2-7 and V is TRBV27; TRBD1 matches 10 bases. V trimming: 6 bases; J trimming: 4 bases; junction bases outside the gene matches: 9. The CDR3 sequence is 15 residues long. CDR1 and CDR2 (germline): MNHEY, SMNVEV (reference sequence). In DNA form, the CDR3 reads TGTGCCAGCAGCCTTAAAAGGACAGGGGGTTACGAGCAGTACTTC. This sequence encodes CASSLKRTGGYEQYF.

This clonotype came up once. The rearrangement joins TRBV7-2 to TRBJ2-5; tentative D call: TRBD2 (7 bases). The J call may not be correct, given that the DNA end is closer to TRBJ2-7. The CDR3 is 20 residues long. Germline CDR1 SGHTA, CDR2 FQGNSA. The chain's CDR3 is CASSLPRLGGGDDSLYEQYF. The CDR3 DNA reads as TGTGCCAGCAGCTTACCTCGACTTGGCGGGGGCGACGATTCCCTTTACGAGCAGTACTTC.

This clonotype was seen many times. The chain combines TRBV7-9 with TRBJ1-1; TRBD1 aligns across 7 bases. Germline CDR1 and CDR2: SEHNR and FQNEAQ (reference sequence). The CDR3 spans 13 residues. Trimming removed 4 bases from V and 6 bases from J; junction bases left unmatched: 5. CDR3 sequence: CASSSTGTAEAFF. The CDR3 DNA sequence: TGTGCCAGCAGCTCGACAGGGACCGCTGAAGCTTTCTTT.

The chain joins TRBV7-9 to TRBJ2-1, with D maybe TRBD1 (5 bases). The germline V gene has CDR1 SEHNR and CDR2 FQNEAQ (reference sequence). Trimming stripped 5 bases from V and 7 bases from J, with 12 bases between. This CDR3 spans 13 amino acids. CDR3: CASSRSDSNEQFF. CDR3 DNA: TGTGCCAGCAGCCGATCTGACAGTAATGAGCAGTTCTTC.

The chain joins TRBV4-2 to TRBJ2-1; the match to TRBD2 covers 10 bases. Trimming removed 3 bases from V and 1 base from J; junction bases left unmatched: 9. CDR1 and CDR2 (germline): LGHNA, YNFKEQ. The CDR3 consists of 18 residues. The CDR3, as DNA: TGTGCCAGCAGCCAGGTAGCGGGGGGCCTAATTTCCTACAATGAGCAGTTCTTC. Translating gives CASSQVAGGLISYNEQFF.

This clonotype was counted ten times or more. The chain is built from TRBV12-3 or TRBV12-4 and TRBJ2-1, with D hard to call. The CDR3 totals 11 residues. Trimming left V 7 bases short and J 12 bases short, with 13 bases between. CDR3 sequence reads: CASTLSRVQFF. The CDR3 DNA follows: TGTGCCAGCACCCTATCCCGGGTGCAGTTCTTC.

As for this clonotype: It may be a read error: a sequence one base away is much more abundant. V and J are TRBV3-1 and TRBJ1-2; D is possibly TRBD1 (6 bases). Germline V gene sequence: CDR1 LGHDT, CDR2 YNNKEL (reference sequence). This CDR3 is 13 amino acids long. The CDR3 nucleotides are TGTGCCGGCAGCCAACAGGGAGGTATCGGAAACACCTTC. Translating it yields CAGSQQGGIGNTF.

This clonotype was recorded many times. The chain couples TRBV6-5 to TRBJ1-2; possibly TRBD1 for D (5 bases). The CDR3 extends over 13 amino acids. V was trimmed by 2 bases and J by 8 bases, leaving 12 bases between them. The V gene's germline CDR1 is MNHEY and CDR2 SVGAGI. The CDR3, as DNA: TGTGCCAGCAGTTACGGTCAGGGACGGGGCTACACCTTC. The encoded protein is CASSYGQGRGYTF.

This clonotype occurred many times. J is TRBJ2-3 and V is TRBV29-1; tentative D call: TRBD2 (7 bases). CDR3 size: 15 residues. V lost 4 bases and J lost 4, with 18 bases in between. From germline, CDR1 is SQVTM and CDR2 ANQGSEA. DNA for the CDR3: TGCAGCGTTGCAGGGTGGGGGGGCCGCCCAGATACGCAGTATTTT. It translates to CSVAGWGGRPDTQYF.

Comment on this clonotype: A much bigger clone sits one base away, suggesting this may be a read error. The rearrangement joins TRBV7-2 to TRBJ2-5, with TRBD2 matching 10 bases. This CDR3 has 13 residues. The V gene's germline CDR1 is SGHTA and CDR2 FQGNSA. The CDR3 DNA reads as TGTGCCAGCGGCTTAGCGGGGGGAGGGACCCAGTACTTC. It translates to CASGLAGGGTQYF.

Worth noting for this clonotype: This sequence may be a read error, since a much larger clone differs from it by one base. The chain recombines TRBV2 with TRBJ2-5, with D perhaps matching TRBD1 (6 bases). Germline lookup yields CDR1 SNHLY and CDR2 FYNNEI. This CDR3 has 14 residues. Trimming removed 6 bases at V and 11 bases at J, with 22 bases between. CDR3 nucleotide sequence: TGTGCCAGCAGGGTGAGGACAGCGTTGGATGAGCAGTACTTC. Amino acid sequence: CASRVRTALDEQYF.

With respect to this clonotype: This may stem from a read error, because a much larger clone lies one nucleotide away. This chain links TRBV5-6 with TRBJ2-5; D is unclear. Looked up from germline, CDR1 is SGHDT and CDR2 is YYEEEE. CDR3 size: 13 residues. The CDR3 spells CASGLRVQETQYF. In DNA, the CDR3 is TGTGCCAGCGGCTTAAGAGTCCAAGAGACCCAGTACTTC.

This clonotype was picked up many times. The chain combines TRBV29-1 with TRBJ2-1; D is possibly TRBD1 (6 bases). This CDR3 region has 17 residues. The germline V gene encodes CDR1 SQVTM and CDR2 ANQGSEA. The CDR3 region is CSTLGRGLQFSYNEQFF. For the CDR3, the DNA is TGCAGTACACTGGGCAGGGGTCTCCAGTTCTCCTACAATGAGCAGTTCTTC.

This clonotype was seen repeatedly, ten times or more. One base away lies a much larger clone, so this may be a sequencing read error. The rearrangement uses TRBV27 and TRBJ2-7; either TRBD1 or TRBD2 may supply D (6 bases each). Germline CDR1 is MNHEY and CDR2 is SMNVEV (reference sequence). V lost 1 base and J lost 6, with 10 bases in between. The CDR3 has 13 residues. The CDR3 DNA is TGTGCCAGCAGTTTATTCGGGGGCCGCGAGCAGTACTTC. This gives the protein CASSLFGGREQYF.

Only a few counts were recorded for this clonotype. Given a much more abundant clone one base away, this may be a read error. The chain recombines TRBV3-1 with TRBJ2-1; 10 bases line up with TRBD2. V lost 5 bases, J lost 9 bases, and 7 bases stayed unmatched. The CDR3 is 14 residues long. The germline CDR1 and CDR2 sequences are LGHDT and YNNKEL (reference sequence). The CDR3 DNA reads as TGTGCCAGCAGCTGGAGCGGGGGGGGCGGTGAGCAGTTCTTC. It encodes CASSWSGGGGEQFF.

This clonotype was seen a few times. A much more abundant neighbour one base away suggests this may be a read error. The V call is TRBV20-1, the J call TRBJ1-2; 7 nucleotides agree with TRBD1. The germline V gene has CDR1 DFQATT and CDR2 SNEGSKA (reference sequence). This CDR3 region has 13 residues. Trimming removed 1 base from V and 8 bases from J; junction bases left unmatched: 7. The CDR3 DNA reads TGCAGTGCTAGAGGGCACAGGGGAGGCGGCTACACCTTC. Translated: CSARGHRGGGYTF.

Notes on this clonotype: At one of its ends the junction is not consistent with the germline gene, which may arise from a read error. The chain recombines TRBV30 with TRBJ1-3; possible D gene TRBD1, 5 bases. Looked up from germline, CDR1 is GTSNPN and CDR2 is SVGIG (reference sequence). The CDR3 totals 12 residues. The CDR3 DNA sequence: TGTGCCTGGGTTGGGGGGTCAAACGCCATATATTTT. Encoded protein: CAWVGGSNAIYF. The full variable domain, rest sourced from reference TRBV30 and TRBJ1-3, is SQTIHQWPATLVQPVGSPLSLECTVEGTSNPNLYWYRQAAGRGLQLLFYSVGIGQISSEVPQNLSASRPQDRQFILSSKKLLLSDSGFYLCAWVGGSNAIYFGEGSWLTVV.

This clonotype came up many times. The chain uses TRBV13 and TRBJ2-7, with TRBD2 matching 7 bases. The CDR3 is 15 amino acids. The junction had 5 bases not matched to a gene; V was cut back by 3 bases and J by 0 bases. Germline CDR1 and CDR2: PRHDT and FYEKMQ (reference sequence). CDR3 loop: CASSFLGTNSYEQYF. The CDR3 DNA reads as TGTGCCAGCAGCTTTCTCGGGACTAACTCCTACGAGCAGTACTTC.

In this sample, this clonotype turned up many times. The chain uses TRBV7-9 and TRBJ2-4; TRBD1 agrees at 10 bases. The germline CDR1 and CDR2 sequences are SEHNR and FQNEAQ (reference sequence). J gave up 11 bases and V 6 bases, and 10 bases lay outside the gene matches. The CDR3 consists of 14 residues. CDR3: CASSYSGTGVVQYF. The CDR3 DNA reads TGTGCCAGCAGTTACTCCGGGACAGGGGTCGTTCAGTACTTC.

As regards this clonotype: Just one base apart from a much larger clone, this may be a read error. The CDR3 end shows no conserved phenylalanine or tryptophan, and so a read error is likely. The J gene is TRBJ2-1, the V gene TRBV12-3 or TRBV12-4; 7 nucleotides match TRBD2. V was pared by 5 bases and J by 4 bases, with 5 bases of the junction left unmatched. The CDR3 has 14 amino acids. The CDR3 loop reads CASSPWGGYNEQFC. The DNA for the CDR3 is TGTGCCAGCAGTCCGTGGGGGGGGTACAATGAGCAGTTCTGC.

At least ten counts were recorded for this clonotype. This chain uses TRBV5-1 with TRBJ1-2; D uncertain. The CDR3 has 13 amino acids. From germline, CDR1 is SGHRS and CDR2 YFSETQ. V was clipped by 4 bases and J by 8 bases, with 15 bases between them. The CDR3 sequence: CASSPPREKGYTF. Written as DNA, the CDR3 is TGCGCCAGCAGCCCACCGCGTGAAAAGGGCTACACCTTC.

This clonotype was counted ten times or more. The gene calls are TRBV12-3 or TRBV12-4 and TRBJ2-7; D remains ambiguous. The V gene lost 2 bases and the J gene lost 4 bases, with 6 bases spanning the gap. The CDR3 loop spans 12 amino acids. DNA of the CDR3: TGTGCCAGCAGTTTAAGCCCTTACGAGCAGTACTTC. Residues: CASSLSPYEQYF.

At least ten counts were recorded for this clonotype. This sequence joins TRBV2 and TRBJ2-4, with D possibly being TRBD1 (6 bases). Trimming left V 6 bases short and J 7 bases short, with 28 bases between. The CDR3 extends over 18 amino acids. The V gene's germline CDR1 is SNHLY and CDR2 FYNNEI. CDR3 region: CASRESGTPISLWNIQYF. Written as DNA, the CDR3 is TGTGCCAGCAGGGAATCCGGGACACCGATTAGCCTGTGGAACATTCAGTACTTC.

Comments on this clonotype: A much larger clone differs from this one at a single base, so this may be a read error. The rearrangement uses TRBV20-1 and TRBJ2-7; 8 bases are shared with TRBD2. Germline CDR1 reads DFQATT; CDR2 reads SNEGSKA (reference sequence). There are 14 residues in the CDR3. Trimming removed 5 bases from V and 7 bases from J; junction bases left unmatched: 13. CDR3 residues: CSAPAPGTRNEQYF. In DNA, the CDR3 is TGCAGTGCTCCAGCCCCCGGGACTAGGAATGAGCAGTACTTC.

This clonotype was counted a few times. The chain recombines TRBV9 with TRBJ1-1, with D perhaps matching TRBD1 (6 bases). Germline CDR1 reads SGDLS; CDR2 reads YYNGEE. This CDR3 comprises 14 residues. Trimming stripped 2 bases from V and 3 bases from J, with 11 bases between. The CDR3 sequence is CASSVDPGDTEAFF. CDR3 in DNA: TGTGCCAGCAGCGTGGACCCAGGGGACACTGAAGCTTTCTTT.